These 28 T cell receptor beta chains came from one sample sequenced in a study of technical replicates of blood from a few donors. Profiling relied on immunoSEQ multiplex PCR, and the TCRdb table lists in-frame clones only, not all of them. Of around 92,000 clones detected, nearly 97% appear once; the ten largest clones hold 0.23%. Sample: T cells isolated from PBMCs. Source of these receptors: a human donor in good health.

The count of this clone is one. This CDR3 reads CASSGRTSGRESSYNEQFF. The CDR3 region has the DNA TGTGCCAGCAGTGGACGGACTAGCGGGAGAGAGAGCTCCTACAATGAGCAGTTCTTC. The V and J genes are TRBV6-1 and TRBJ2-1; 13 nucleotides align to TRBD2. CDR1 and CDR2 (germline): MNHNS, SASEGT. Trimming at V came to 4 bases and at J to 0 bases, leaving 9 bases not matched to a gene. CDR3 length equals 19 residues.

The V gene is TRBV18, the J gene TRBJ2-7, with D tentatively TRBD2 (6 bases). Germline CDR1 reads KGHSH; CDR2 reads LQKENI. Trimming cost V 6 bases and J 2 bases, with 17 bases left between them. The CDR3 totals 15 residues. Here the CDR3 reads CASSSPGLYTYEQYF. In nucleotides, the CDR3 is TGTGCCAGCTCGTCACCGGGACTGTATACCTACGAGCAGTACTTC.

This clone was seen a handful of times. The chain couples TRBV6-4 to TRBJ1-5; 9 bases line up with TRBD1. Germline lookup yields CDR1 MRHNA and CDR2 SNTAGT. The V gene end was trimmed by 6 bases and the J gene end by 4 bases; junction bases not matched to a gene: 7. The CDR3 sequence is 15 residues long. The CDR3 coding sequence is TGTGCCAGCAGCCTTACGACAGGGGGGAATCAGCCCCAGCATTTT. Translated, it gives CASSLTTGGNQPQHF.

The chain joins TRBV11-2 to TRBJ1-4, with TRBD1 matching 8 bases. Germline V CDR1 and CDR2: SGHAT, FQNNGV. The V and J ends lost 6 bases and 6 bases, in that order; junction bases with no gene match: 9. The CDR3 totals 15 residues. The CDR3 loop reads CASSFAGGYDEKLFF. The CDR3 bases are TGTGCCAGCAGTTTTGCAGGGGGCTATGATGAAAAACTGTTTTTT.

This chain joins TRBV7-9 and TRBJ2-5; D ambiguous. V lost 5 bases, J lost 5 bases, and 9 bases lay in between. The germline V gene encodes CDR1 SEHNR and CDR2 FQNEAQ (reference sequence). The CDR3 consists of 12 residues. CDR3 in amino acids: CASSPFFETQYF. DNA of the CDR3: TGTGCCAGCAGCCCGTTTTTTGAGACCCAGTACTTC.

The chain is built from TRBV19 and TRBJ1-2; 7 nucleotides agree with TRBD1. The germline gives CDR1 LNHDA, CDR2 SQIVND (reference sequence). There are 12 residues in the CDR3. Germline trimming cut 8 bases from V and 7 bases from J; bases unmatched to any gene: 7. CDR3 sequence reads: CASSTGQGGYTF. For the CDR3, the DNA is TGTGCCAGTTCGACAGGGCAAGGTGGCTACACCTTC.

The chain is built from TRBV6-5 and TRBJ2-1; possibly TRBD2 for D (6 bases). The CDR3 covers 15 residues. V lost 2 bases, J lost 5 bases, and 13 bases lay in between. CDR1 MNHEY and CDR2 SVGAGI come from the germline V gene. The CDR3 region is CASSYAGSHNNEQFF. The CDR3 DNA reads TGTGCCAGCAGTTACGCCGGGAGTCATAACAATGAGCAGTTCTTC.

The V and J genes are TRBV7-6 and TRBJ2-5; no definite D call. Per the germline V gene, CDR1 is SGHVS and CDR2 is FNYEAQ. The CDR3 extends over 11 amino acids. Trimming cost V 5 bases and J 1 base, with 2 bases left between them. CDR3 sequence reads: CASSLQETQYF. Written as DNA, the CDR3 is TGTGCCAGCAGCCTCCAAGAGACCCAGTACTTC.

This clone was observed a handful of times. J is TRBJ2-3 and V is TRBV2, with TRBD2 as a possible D gene (5 bases). This CDR3 region has 21 residues. V was clipped by 1 base and J by 0 bases, with 26 bases between them. The germline V gene has CDR1 SNHLY and CDR2 FYNNEI. In DNA, the CDR3 is TGTGCCAGCAGTGAAGGTACTTTAGGCGGGTACTGGGGAAGCAGCACAGATACGCAGTATTTT. It is translated as CASSEGTLGGYWGSSTDTQYF.

V gene TRBV21-1 combines with J gene TRBJ1-5; whether TRBD1, the table's D call, matches the DNA was not checked. TRBV21-1 is a recognized pseudogene. The CDR3 runs to 19 residues. CDR3 region: CASSKVSLGQGGENQPQHF. CDR3 DNA sequence: TGTGCCAGCAGCAAAGTATCCCTCGGACAGGGGGGTGAAAATCAGCCCCAGCATTTT.

The gene calls are TRBV5-1 and TRBJ2-3; TRBD2 aligns across 13 bases. CDR3 length equals 19 residues. The germline V gene has CDR1 SGHRS and CDR2 YFSETQ. The V gene end was trimmed by 1 base and the J gene end by 3 bases; junction bases not matched to a gene: 11. CDR3 coding DNA: TGCGCCAGCAGCTTGCTCTCCCAACTAGCGGGAGGGCAGACAGATACGCAGTATTTT. This sequence encodes CASSLLSQLAGGQTDTQYF. Drawing the rest from reference TRBV5-1 and TRBJ2-3, the complete variable domain is KAGVTQTPRYLIKTRGQQVTLSCSPISGHRSVSWYQQTPGQGLQFLFEYFSETQRNKGNFPGRFSGRQFSNSRSEMNVSTLELGDSALYLCASSLLSQLAGGQTDTQYFGPGTRLTVL.

This chain connects TRBV2 to TRBJ2-5; TRBD2 matches 7 bases. This CDR3 contains 15 residues. Trimming removed 4 bases from V and 5 bases from J; junction bases left unmatched: 10. CDR1 is SNHLY and CDR2 is FYNNEI in the germline V gene. CDR3 coding DNA: TGTGCCAGCAGTGGGGAGGGACTCCTAAGGGAGACCCAGTACTTC. It encodes CASSGEGLLRETQYF. The full variable domain, rest sourced from reference TRBV2 and TRBJ2-5, is EPEVTQTPSHQVTQMGQEVILRCVPISNHLYFYWYRQILGQKVEFLVSFYNNEISEKSEIFDDQFSVERPDGSNFTLKIRSTKLEDSAMYFCASSGEGLLRETQYFGPGTRLLVL.

The CDR3 DNA follows: TGTGCCAGCAGTCTCGATCCGACAGCCTTGAACACTGAAGCTTTCTTT. Its protein is CASSLDPTALNTEAFF. This rearrangement joins TRBV5-4 to TRBJ1-1, with a possible D match to TRBD1 (5 bases). CDR1 is SGHNT and CDR2 is YYREEE in the germline V gene (reference sequence). The V end was cut by 5 bases, the J end by 0 bases, with 17 bases between. This CDR3 spans 16 amino acids.

The V call is TRBV5-1, the J call TRBJ1-1; D is perhaps TRBD1 (6 bases). CDR3 length equals 14 residues. The germline CDR1 and CDR2 sequences are SGHRS and YFSETQ. Trimming cost V 2 bases and J 0 bases, with 8 bases left between them. The CDR3 DNA reads as TGCGCCAGCAGCTTAGGACAGATGAACACTGAAGCTTTCTTT. It encodes CASSLGQMNTEAFF.

This chain links TRBV2 with TRBJ2-3; 9 positions agree with TRBD2. The CDR3 runs to 17 residues. CDR1 is SNHLY, CDR2 FYNNEI, per germline. V lost 4 bases and J lost 0; bases outside the gene matches: 8. The CDR3 sequence is CASSGAGTSSSTDTQYF. CDR3 in DNA: TGTGCCAGCAGTGGGGCCGGGACTAGCAGTAGCACAGATACGCAGTATTTT.

The chain recombines TRBV10-3 with TRBJ2-5, with TRBD1 as a possible D gene (6 bases). The length of the CDR3 is 13 residues. Trimming took 5 bases from V and 2 from J, leaving 9 bases between them. Germline V CDR1 and CDR2: ENHRY, SYGVKD. The CDR3 DNA reads as TGTGCCATCAGTTTACAGGGACAAGAGACCCAGTACTTC. Its protein product is CAISLQGQETQYF.

The chain links TRBV6-1 to TRBJ2-7, with a possible D match to TRBD1 (5 bases). CDR3 length: 13 residues. Deletions cut 4 bases from V and 2 bases from J, with 9 bases between. CDR1 is MNHNS, CDR2 SASEGT, per germline. In nucleotides, the CDR3 is TGTGCCAGCAGTGGTGCCAGGGCCTACGAGCAGTACTTC. Its protein product is CASSGARAYEQYF.

This clone occurred once. CDR3 bases: TGTGCCAGCAGCTTGTTGTCTACTAACTATGGCTACACCTTC. Translating gives CASSLLSTNYGYTF. The J gene is TRBJ1-2, the V gene TRBV7-9; unclear D gene. This CDR3 has 14 residues. CDR1 SEHNR and CDR2 FQNEAQ come from the germline V gene (reference sequence). Trimming took 3 bases from V and 0 from J, leaving 8 bases between them.

The chain couples TRBV2 to TRBJ2-3; TRBD2 agrees at 7 bases. In germline, CDR1 is SNHLY, CDR2 FYNNEI. The length of the CDR3 is 11 residues. Trimming at V came to 11 bases and at J to 5 bases, leaving 4 bases not matched to a gene. This chain's CDR3 is CAWGEGDTQYF. The CDR3 DNA follows: TGTGCCTGGGGGGAGGGAGATACGCAGTATTTT.

This chain joins TRBV28 and TRBJ2-3; tentatively, D is TRBD1 (5 bases). Germline CDR1 and CDR2: MDHEN and SYDVKM. The V gene lost 6 bases and the J gene lost 6 bases, with 7 bases spanning the gap. The CDR3 spans 11 residues. The CDR3 protein is CASSDSDTQYF. In DNA, the CDR3 is TGTGCCAGCAGCGACAGTGATACGCAGTATTTT.

A remark on this clone: At one end the junction does not follow the germline gene, possibly because of a read error. The chain uses TRBV5-1 and TRBJ2-1, with D possibly matching TRBD1 (5 bases). The CDR3 totals 12 residues. Germline CDR1 is SGHRS and CDR2 is YFSETQ. The CDR3 reads CASSPQGDGVVF. DNA of the CDR3: TGCGCCAGCAGCCCGCAGGGTGATGGTGTTGTCTTC.

V and J are TRBV9 and TRBJ2-1; 7 nucleotides match TRBD1. Trimming took 1 base from V and 5 from J; bases not matched to a gene: 3. Germline assignment: CDR1 SGDLS and CDR2 YYNGEE. The CDR3 has 14 amino acids. In DNA form, the CDR3 reads TGTGCCAGCAGCGTATGGGACAGCCACAATGAGCAGTTCTTC. As protein: CASSVWDSHNEQFF. Looking up the rest from reference TRBV9 and TRBJ2-1 gives the full variable domain: DSGVTQTPKHLITATGQRVTLRCSPRSGDLSVYWYQQSLDQGLQFLIQYYNGEERAKGNILERFSAQQFPDLHSELNLSSLELGDSALYFCASSVWDSHNEQFFGPGTRLTVL.

The V gene is TRBV28, the J gene TRBJ2-7; 10 positions match TRBD1. Per the germline V gene, CDR1 is MDHEN and CDR2 is SYDVKM. V was clipped by 3 bases and J by 3 bases; unmatched bases: 2. This CDR3 comprises 14 residues. CDR3 bases: TGTGCCAGCAGTTTGAGGACAGGGGGCTACGAGCAGTACTTC. Protein sequence: CASSLRTGGYEQYF. Drawing the rest from reference TRBV28 and TRBJ2-7, the complete variable domain is DVKVTQSSRYLVKRTGEKVFLECVQDMDHENMFWYRQDPGLGLRLIYFSYDVKMKEKGDIPEGYSVSREKKERFSLILESASTNQTSMYLCASSLRTGGYEQYFGPGTRLTVT.

The rearrangement links TRBV7-9 to TRBJ2-7, with 7 bases fitting TRBD1. This CDR3 has 12 residues. The V gene's germline CDR1 is SEHNR and CDR2 FQNEAQ (reference sequence). V shed 5 bases and J 4 bases; nucleotides not matched to a gene: 2. This CDR3 is CASSTGQYEQYF. The DNA of the CDR3 is TGTGCCAGCAGCACGGGACAGTACGAGCAGTACTTC.

This rearrangement joins TRBV5-1 to TRBJ2-7; D is unclear. The germline gives CDR1 SGHRS, CDR2 YFSETQ. Between the trimmed V and J ends, which lost 0 bases and 0 bases, there was a span of 10 bases. This CDR3 is 15 amino acids long. DNA of the CDR3: TGCGCCAGCAGCTTGGGGGCAGTGAGCTCCTACGAGCAGTACTTC. Amino acid sequence: CASSLGAVSSYEQYF.

The CDR3 region has the DNA TGTGCCAGCAGCGTCTCAGGTCCGAATGGCTACACCTTC. Encoded protein: CASSVSGPNGYTF. V gene TRBV11-3 combines with J gene TRBJ1-2; D is unclear. The CDR3 covers 13 residues. The germline gives CDR1 SGHNT, CDR2 YENEEA. V was shortened by 5 bases and J by 6 bases, with 13 bases between the two germline ends.

The chain carries TRBV28 and TRBJ2-4; tentatively, D is TRBD2 (6 bases). Per germline, CDR1 MDHEN and CDR2 SYDVKM. Between the trimmed V and J ends, which lost 7 bases and 1 base, there was a span of 11 bases. The CDR3 consists of 14 residues. In DNA form, the CDR3 reads TGTGCCAGCAACGGGGGTTCGGCCAAAAACATTCAGTACTTC. Translating it yields CASNGGSAKNIQYF. Based on the CDR3 plus reference TRBV28 and TRBJ2-4, the full variable domain is DVKVTQSSRYLVKRTGEKVFLECVQDMDHENMFWYRQDPGLGLRLIYFSYDVKMKEKGDIPEGYSVSREKKERFSLILESASTNQTSMYLCASNGGSAKNIQYFGAGTRLSVL.

J is TRBJ2-6 and V is TRBV5-1; unclear D gene. Germline CDR1 SGHRS, CDR2 YFSETQ. Trimming took 0 bases from V and 1 from J, leaving 11 bases between them. The CDR3 extends over 17 amino acids. The chain's CDR3 is CASSLGLLASGANVLTF. CDR3 coding DNA: TGCGCCAGCAGCTTGGGTCTTCTGGCATCTGGGGCCAACGTCCTGACTTTC.